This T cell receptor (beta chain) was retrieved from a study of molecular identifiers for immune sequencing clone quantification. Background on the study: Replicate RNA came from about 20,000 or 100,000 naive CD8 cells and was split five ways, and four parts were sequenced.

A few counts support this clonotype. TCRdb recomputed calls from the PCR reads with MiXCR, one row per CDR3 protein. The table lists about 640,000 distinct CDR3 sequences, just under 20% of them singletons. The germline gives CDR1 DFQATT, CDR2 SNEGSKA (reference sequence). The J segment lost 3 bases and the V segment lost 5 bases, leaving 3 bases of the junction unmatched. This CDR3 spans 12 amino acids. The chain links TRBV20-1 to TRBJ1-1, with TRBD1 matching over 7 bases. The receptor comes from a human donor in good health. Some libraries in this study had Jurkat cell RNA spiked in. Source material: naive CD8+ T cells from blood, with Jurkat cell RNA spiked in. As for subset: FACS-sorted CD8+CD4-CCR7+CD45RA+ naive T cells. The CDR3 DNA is TGCAGTGCTGACCAGGGGGACACTGAAGCTTTCTTT. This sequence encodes CSADQGDTEAFF.